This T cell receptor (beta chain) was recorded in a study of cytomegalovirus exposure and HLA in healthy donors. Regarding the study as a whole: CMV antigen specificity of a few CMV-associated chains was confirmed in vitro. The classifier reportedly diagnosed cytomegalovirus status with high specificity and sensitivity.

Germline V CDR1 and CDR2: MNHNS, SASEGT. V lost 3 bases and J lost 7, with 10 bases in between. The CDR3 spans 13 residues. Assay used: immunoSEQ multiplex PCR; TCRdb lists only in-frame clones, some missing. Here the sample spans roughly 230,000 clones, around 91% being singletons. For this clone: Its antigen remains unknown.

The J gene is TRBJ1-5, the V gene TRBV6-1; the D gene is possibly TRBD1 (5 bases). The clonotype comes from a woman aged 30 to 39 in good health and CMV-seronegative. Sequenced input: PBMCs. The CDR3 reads CASSDRGWQPQHF. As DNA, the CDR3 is TGTGCCAGCAGTGATCGGGGGTGGCAGCCCCAGCATTTT.